These T cell receptor beta chains were read from a single sample in a study of T cell responses to AZD1222 COVID-19 vaccine. Data came from immunoSEQ multiplex PCR; TCRdb stores just in-frame clones and leaves some out. The data hold 110,000 or so clones, with under 95% observed a single time. The source material was peripheral blood, sampled on day 0 of AZD1222 vaccination. Source of these receptors: an adult in good health. Each CDR3 is given with its conserved first and last residue. D genes are given only for firm matches. Rows give clone size only sometimes, using once, few, many, or a class for an expanded clone.

>NA|TRBJ2-5|TRBV11-2|NA
CASNAGLGETQYF
TGTGCCAGCAACGCGGGGCTGGGGGAGACCCAGTACTTC
>NA|TRBJ2-5|TRBV7-3|NA
CASSRSGGQETQYF
TGTGCCAGCAGCCGTAGTGGAGGTCAAGAGACCCAGTACTTC
>NA|TRBJ1-4|TRBV5-1|NA
CASRGQGMEKLFF
TGCGCCAGCAGAGGTCAGGGGATGGAAAAACTGTTTTTT
>once|TRBJ2-7|TRBV7-2|NA
CASSLLFRGPSSYEQYF
TGTGCCAGCAGCTTACTGTTTCGGGGGCCCAGCTCCTACGAGCAGTACTTC
>once|TRBJ1-5|TRBV28|NA
CAARGNNQPQHF
TGTGCCGCTAGGGGTAATAATCAGCCCCAGCATTTT
>few|TRBJ1-2|TRBV6-5|NA
CASSYSDSLTF
TGTGCCAGCAGTTACTCGGACAGTCTAACCTTC
>NA|TRBJ1-4|TRBV4-2|NA
CASSQEFGVRMVKLFF
TGTGCCAGCAGCCAAGAGTTCGGGGTTAGAATGGTAAAACTGTTTTTT
>NA|TRBJ1-6|TRBV27|TRBD1
CASSSTGPNSPLHF
TGTGCCAGCAGTTCGACAGGGCCAAATTCACCCCTCCACTTT
>NA|TRBJ1-2|TRBV27|NA
CASSSRTANYGYTF
TGTGCCAGCAGTTCCAGGACCGCTAACTATGGCTACACCTTC
>NA|TRBJ1-2|TRBV14|NA
CASSQSDGVYGYTF
TGTGCCAGCAGCCAGTCGGACGGGGTCTATGGCTACACCTTC
>NA|TRBJ1-6|TRBV28|NA
CASSLNELKGSYNSPLHF
TGTGCCAGCAGTTTAAACGAGCTTAAGGGCTCCTATAATTCACCCCTCCACTTT
>once|TRBJ2-7|TRBV4-1|TRBD1
CASSHPQGATSYEQYF
TGCGCCAGCAGCCACCCCCAGGGGGCAACGTCGTACGAGCAGTACTTC
>NA|TRBJ1-4|TRBV19|NA
CASSISRAEKLFF
TGTGCCAGTAGTATCAGCAGGGCTGAAAAACTGTTTTTT
>NA|TRBJ1-5|TRBV20-1|NA
CSARRGEPQHF
TGCAGTGCTAGGCGAGGGGAGCCCCAGCATTTT
>NA|TRBJ1-1|TRBV6-5|NA
CASSSPAEAFF
TGTGCCAGCAGTTCCCCAGCTGAAGCTTTCTTT
>once|TRBJ2-7|TRBV7-9|TRBD2
CASSPVGGGTYEQYF
TGTGCCAGCAGCCCCGTGGGGGGGGGAACCTACGAGCAGTACTTC
>NA|TRBJ2-1|TRBV9|NA
CASSLGAGSSYNEQFF
TGTGCCAGCAGCTTAGGTGCCGGGAGCTCCTACAATGAGCAGTTCTTC
>NA|TRBJ2-2|TRBV7-9|NA
CASSLEGYTGELFF
TGTGCCAGCAGCTTAGAGGGGTACACCGGGGAGCTGTTTTTT